This entry is about one TCR beta chain. V lost 4 bases, J lost 5 bases, and 4 bases stayed unmatched. Germline V CDR1 and CDR2: SGHKS, YYEKEE (reference sequence). The CDR3 runs to 13 residues. Using immunoSEQ multiplex PCR, the repertoire was profiled, and TCRdb retains in-frame clones only, with some absent. The sample contains around 150,000 clones, roughly 92% of which appear only once. This specimen comes from a study of T cell responses to AZD1222 COVID-19 vaccine. In the study overall: Pooled in the analysis were second doses at about 4 or about 12 weeks.

The chain couples TRBV5-5 to TRBJ2-5, with 8 bases identical to TRBD1. The clonotype was recovered from an adult in good health. The specimen was peripheral blood, collected on day 0 of AZD1222 vaccination. The DNA of the CDR3 is TGTGCCAGCAGCCGACAGGGGACGGAGACCCAGTACTTC. Its protein product is CASSRQGTETQYF. The full variable domain, completed using reference TRBV5-5 and TRBJ2-5, is DAGVTQSPTHLIKTRGQQVTLRCSPISGHKSVSWYQQVLGQGPQFIFQYYEKEERGRGNFPDRFSARQFPNYSSELNVNALLLGDSALYLCASSRQGTETQYFGPGTRLLVL.